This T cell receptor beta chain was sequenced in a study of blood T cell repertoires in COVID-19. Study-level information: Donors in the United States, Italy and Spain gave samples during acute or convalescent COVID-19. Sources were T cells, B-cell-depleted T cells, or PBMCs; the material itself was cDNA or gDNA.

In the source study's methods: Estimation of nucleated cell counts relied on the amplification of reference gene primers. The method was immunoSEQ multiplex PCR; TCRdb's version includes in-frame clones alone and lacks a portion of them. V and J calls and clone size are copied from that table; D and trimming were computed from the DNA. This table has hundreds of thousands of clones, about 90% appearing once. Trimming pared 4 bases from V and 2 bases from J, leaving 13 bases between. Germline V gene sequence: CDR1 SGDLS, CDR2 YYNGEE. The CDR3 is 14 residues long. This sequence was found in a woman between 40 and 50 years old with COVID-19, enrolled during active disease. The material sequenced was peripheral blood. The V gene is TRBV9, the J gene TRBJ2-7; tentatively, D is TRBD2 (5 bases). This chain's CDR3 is CASSYSGRTYEQYF. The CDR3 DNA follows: TGTGCCAGCAGCTACAGCGGACGGACCTACGAGCAGTACTTC.